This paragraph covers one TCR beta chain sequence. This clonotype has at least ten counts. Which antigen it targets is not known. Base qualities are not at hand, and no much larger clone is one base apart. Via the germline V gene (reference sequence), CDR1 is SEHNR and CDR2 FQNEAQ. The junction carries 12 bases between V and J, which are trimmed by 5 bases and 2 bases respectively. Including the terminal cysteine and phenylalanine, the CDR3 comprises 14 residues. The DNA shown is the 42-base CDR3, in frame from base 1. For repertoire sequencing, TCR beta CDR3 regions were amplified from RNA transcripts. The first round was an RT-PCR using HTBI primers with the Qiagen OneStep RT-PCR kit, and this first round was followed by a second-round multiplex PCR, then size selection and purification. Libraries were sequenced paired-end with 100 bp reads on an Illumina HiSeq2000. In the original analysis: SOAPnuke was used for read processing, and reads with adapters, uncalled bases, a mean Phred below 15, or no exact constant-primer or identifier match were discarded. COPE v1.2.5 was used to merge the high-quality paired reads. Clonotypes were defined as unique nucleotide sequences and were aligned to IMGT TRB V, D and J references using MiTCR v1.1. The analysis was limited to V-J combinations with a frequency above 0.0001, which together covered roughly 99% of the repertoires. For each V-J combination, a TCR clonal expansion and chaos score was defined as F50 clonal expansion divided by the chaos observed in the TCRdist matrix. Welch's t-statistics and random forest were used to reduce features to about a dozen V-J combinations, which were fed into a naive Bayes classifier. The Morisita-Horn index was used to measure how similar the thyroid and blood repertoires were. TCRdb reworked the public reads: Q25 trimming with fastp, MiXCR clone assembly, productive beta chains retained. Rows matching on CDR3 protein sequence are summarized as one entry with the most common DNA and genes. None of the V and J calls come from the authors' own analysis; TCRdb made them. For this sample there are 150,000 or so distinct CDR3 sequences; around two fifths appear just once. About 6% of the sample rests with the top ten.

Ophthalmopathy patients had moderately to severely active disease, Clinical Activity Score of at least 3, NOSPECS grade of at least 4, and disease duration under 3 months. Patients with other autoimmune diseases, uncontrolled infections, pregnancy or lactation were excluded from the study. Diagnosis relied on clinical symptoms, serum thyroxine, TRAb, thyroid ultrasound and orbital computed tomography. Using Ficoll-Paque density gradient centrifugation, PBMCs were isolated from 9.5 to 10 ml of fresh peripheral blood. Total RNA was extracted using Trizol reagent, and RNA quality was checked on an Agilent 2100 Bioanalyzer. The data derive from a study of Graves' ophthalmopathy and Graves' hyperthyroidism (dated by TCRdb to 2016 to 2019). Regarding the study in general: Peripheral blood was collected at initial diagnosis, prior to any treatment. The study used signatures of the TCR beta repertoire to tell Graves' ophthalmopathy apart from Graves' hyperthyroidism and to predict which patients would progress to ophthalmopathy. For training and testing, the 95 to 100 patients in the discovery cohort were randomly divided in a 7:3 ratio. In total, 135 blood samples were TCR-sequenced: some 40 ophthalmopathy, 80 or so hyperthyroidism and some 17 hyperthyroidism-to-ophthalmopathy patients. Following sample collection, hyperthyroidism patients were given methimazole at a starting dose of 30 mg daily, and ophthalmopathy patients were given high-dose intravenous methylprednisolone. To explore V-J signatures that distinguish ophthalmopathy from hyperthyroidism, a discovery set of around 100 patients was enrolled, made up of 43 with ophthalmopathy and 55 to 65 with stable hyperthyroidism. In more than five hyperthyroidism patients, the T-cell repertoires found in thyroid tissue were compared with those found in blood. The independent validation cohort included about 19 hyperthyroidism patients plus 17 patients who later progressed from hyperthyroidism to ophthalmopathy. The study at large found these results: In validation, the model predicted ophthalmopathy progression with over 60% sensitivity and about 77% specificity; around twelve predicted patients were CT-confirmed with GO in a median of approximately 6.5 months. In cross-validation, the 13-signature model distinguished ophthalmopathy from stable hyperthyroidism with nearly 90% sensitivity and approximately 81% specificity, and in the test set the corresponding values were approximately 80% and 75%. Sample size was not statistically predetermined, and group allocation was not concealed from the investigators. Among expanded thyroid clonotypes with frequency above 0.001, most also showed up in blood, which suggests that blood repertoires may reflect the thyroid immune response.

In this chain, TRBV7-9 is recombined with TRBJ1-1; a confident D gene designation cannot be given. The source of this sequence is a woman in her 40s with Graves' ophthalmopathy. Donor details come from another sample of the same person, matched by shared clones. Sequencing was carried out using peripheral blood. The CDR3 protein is CASSVQTVNTEAFF. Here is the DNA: TGTGCCAGCAGCGTGCAGACGGTCAACACTGAAGCTTTCTTT. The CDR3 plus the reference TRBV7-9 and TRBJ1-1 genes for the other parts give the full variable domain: DTGVSQNPRHKITKRGQNVTFRCDPISEHNRLYWYRQTLGQGPEFLTYFQNEAQLEKSRLLSDRFSAERPKGSFSTLEIQRTEQGDSAMYLCASSVQTVNTEAFFGQGTRLTVV.